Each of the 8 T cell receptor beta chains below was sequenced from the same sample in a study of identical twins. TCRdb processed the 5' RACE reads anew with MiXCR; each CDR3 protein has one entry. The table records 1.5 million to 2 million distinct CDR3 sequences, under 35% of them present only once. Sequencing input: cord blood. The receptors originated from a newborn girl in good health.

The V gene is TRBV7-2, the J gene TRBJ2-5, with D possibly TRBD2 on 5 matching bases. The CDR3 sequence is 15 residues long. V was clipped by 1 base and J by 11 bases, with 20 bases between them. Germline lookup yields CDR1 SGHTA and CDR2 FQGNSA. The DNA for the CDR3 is TGTGCCAGCAGCTTAGATGGCGGCCGGGATGGTGAGCAGTACTTC. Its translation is CASSLDGGRDGEQYF.

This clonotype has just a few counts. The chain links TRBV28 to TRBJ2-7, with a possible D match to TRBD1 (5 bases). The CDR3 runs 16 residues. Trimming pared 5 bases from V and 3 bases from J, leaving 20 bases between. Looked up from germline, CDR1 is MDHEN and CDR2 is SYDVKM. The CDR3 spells CASSTYPREIHYEQYF. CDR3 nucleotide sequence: TGTGCCAGCAGTACGTACCCCAGGGAAATCCACTACGAGCAGTACTTC.

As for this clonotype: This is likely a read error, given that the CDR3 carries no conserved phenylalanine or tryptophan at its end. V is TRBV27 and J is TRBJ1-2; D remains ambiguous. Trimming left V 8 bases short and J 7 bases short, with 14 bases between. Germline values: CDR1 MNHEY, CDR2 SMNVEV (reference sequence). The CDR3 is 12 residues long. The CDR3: CASPHGVGGYTL. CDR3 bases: TGTGCCAGCCCTCACGGGGTTGGTGGCTACACCTTA.

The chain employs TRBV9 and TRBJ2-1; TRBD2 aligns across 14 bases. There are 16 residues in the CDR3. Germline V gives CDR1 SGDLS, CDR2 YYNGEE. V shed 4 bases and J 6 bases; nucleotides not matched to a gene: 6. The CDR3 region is CASSKGTSGSRNEQFF. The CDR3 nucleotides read TGTGCCAGCAGCAAAGGGACTAGCGGGAGTCGCAATGAGCAGTTCTTC.

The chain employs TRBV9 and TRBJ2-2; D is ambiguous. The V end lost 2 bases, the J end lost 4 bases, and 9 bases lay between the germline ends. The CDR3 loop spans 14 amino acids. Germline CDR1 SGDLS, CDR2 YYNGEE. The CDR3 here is CASSVLAATGELFF. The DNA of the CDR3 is TGTGCCAGCAGCGTTTTAGCCGCCACCGGGGAGCTGTTTTTT. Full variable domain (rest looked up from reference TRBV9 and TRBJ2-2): DSGVTQTPKHLITATGQRVTLRCSPRSGDLSVYWYQQSLDQGLQFLIQYYNGEERAKGNILERFSAQQFPDLHSELNLSSLELGDSALYFCASSVLAATGELFFGEGSRLTVL.

CDR3 loop: CSVEGQGGEQYF. CDR3 DNA: TGCAGCGTTGAAGGACAGGGGGGCGAGCAGTACTTC. This chain uses TRBV29-1 with TRBJ2-4, with 9 bases that match TRBD1. The end of the DNA fits TRBJ2-7 better, so the J call may be wrong. This CDR3 has 12 residues. Germline V gene lookup returns CDR1 SQVTM and CDR2 ANQGSEA.

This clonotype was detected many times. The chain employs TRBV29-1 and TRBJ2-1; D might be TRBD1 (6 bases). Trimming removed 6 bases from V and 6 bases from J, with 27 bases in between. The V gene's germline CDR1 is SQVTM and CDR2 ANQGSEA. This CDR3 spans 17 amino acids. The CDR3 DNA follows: TGCAGCGTCGGGCGAATTTACGGCCTGACAGGTGCCAATGAGCAGTTCTTC. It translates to CSVGRIYGLTGANEQFF.

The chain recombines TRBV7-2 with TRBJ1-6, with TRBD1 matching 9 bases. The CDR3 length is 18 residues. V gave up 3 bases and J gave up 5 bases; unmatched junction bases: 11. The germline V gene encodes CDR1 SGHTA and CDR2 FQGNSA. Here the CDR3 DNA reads TGTGCCAGCAGCTTGATCGGCGGACAGGGGAGGAATAATTCACCCCTCCACTTT. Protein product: CASSLIGGQGRNNSPLHF.